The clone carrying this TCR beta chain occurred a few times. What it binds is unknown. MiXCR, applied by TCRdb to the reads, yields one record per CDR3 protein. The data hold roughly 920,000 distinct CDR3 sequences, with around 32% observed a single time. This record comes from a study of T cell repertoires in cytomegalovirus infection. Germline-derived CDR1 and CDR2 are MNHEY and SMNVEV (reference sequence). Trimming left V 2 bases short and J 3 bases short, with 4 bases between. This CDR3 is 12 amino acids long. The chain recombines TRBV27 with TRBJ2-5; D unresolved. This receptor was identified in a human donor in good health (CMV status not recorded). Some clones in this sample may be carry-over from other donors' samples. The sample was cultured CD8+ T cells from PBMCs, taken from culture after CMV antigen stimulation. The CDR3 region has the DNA TGTGCCAGCAGTTTAGTGAAAGAGACCCAGTACTTC. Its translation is CASSLVKETQYF.